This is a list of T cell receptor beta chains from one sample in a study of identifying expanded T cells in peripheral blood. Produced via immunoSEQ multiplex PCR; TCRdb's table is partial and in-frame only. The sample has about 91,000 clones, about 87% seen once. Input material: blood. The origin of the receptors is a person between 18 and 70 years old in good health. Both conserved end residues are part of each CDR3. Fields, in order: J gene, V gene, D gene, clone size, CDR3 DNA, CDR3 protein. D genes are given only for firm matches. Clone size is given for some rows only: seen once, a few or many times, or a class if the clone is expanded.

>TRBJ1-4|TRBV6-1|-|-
TGTGCCAGCAGTGAAGATGTTCGGGCCTCGGGCGATCAAGCAACTAATGAAAAACTGTTTTTT
CASSEDVRASGDQATNEKLFF
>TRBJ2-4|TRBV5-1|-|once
TGCGCCAGCAGCTTGGGCGGAACAGCCAAAAACATTCAGTACTTC
CASSLGGTAKNIQYF
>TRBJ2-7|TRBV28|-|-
TGCGCCAGCAGTTTAGAGGGGACCCCCACCTACGAGCAGTACTTC
CASSLEGTPTYEQYF
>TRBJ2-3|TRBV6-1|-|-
TGTGCCAGCAGAAACGGCAGGGGAGGTATAGATACGCAGTATTTT
CASRNGRGGIDTQYF
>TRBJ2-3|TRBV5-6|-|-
TGTGCCAGCAGCTTAGGGGGAATAGGCACAGATACGCAGTATTTT
CASSLGGIGTDTQYF
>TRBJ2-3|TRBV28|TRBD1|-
TGTGCCAGCACCCCAGGGACAGGGGGAGATACGCAGTATTTT
CASTPGTGGDTQYF
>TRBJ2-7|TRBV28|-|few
TGTGCCAGCAGTACAGGGAGCCACGAGCAGTACTTC
CASSTGSHEQYF
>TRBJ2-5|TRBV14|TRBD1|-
TGTGCCAGCAGCCTCCGGACAGGGTTGATGGAGACCCAGTACTTC
CASSLRTGLMETQYF
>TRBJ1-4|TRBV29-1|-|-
TGCAGCGGGTCTTACTCAACTAATGAAAAACTGTTTTTT
CSGSYSTNEKLFF
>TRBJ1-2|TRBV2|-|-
TGTGTATCTTTGCGGGGGCCCGAAAACTATGGCTACACCTTC
CVSLRGPENYGYTF
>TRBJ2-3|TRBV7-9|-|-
TGTGCCAGCAGCTTACGCGGTGTTCCAGATACGCAGTATTTT
CASSLRGVPDTQYF
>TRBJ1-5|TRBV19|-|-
TGTGCCAGTAGTATAGAGGACTTAAATCAGCCCCAGCATTTT
CASSIEDLNQPQHF
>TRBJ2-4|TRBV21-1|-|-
TGTGCCAGCAGCAACAAGACAGGCCCGAAAGGCCCCAAAAACATTCAGTACTTC
CASSNKTGPKGPKNIQYF
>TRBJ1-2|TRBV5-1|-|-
TGCGCCAGCAGCTTGATCGTGGCAGGGAACTATGGCTACACCTTC
CASSLIVAGNYGYTF
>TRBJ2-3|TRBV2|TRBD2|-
TGTGCCAGCAGTGAATCCACTAGCGGTAGCACAGATACGCAGTATTTT
CASSESTSGSTDTQYF
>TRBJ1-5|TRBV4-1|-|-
TGCGCCAGCAGGCGTGAAACAGGGCTGGGCAATCAGCCCCAGCATTTT
CASRRETGLGNQPQHF
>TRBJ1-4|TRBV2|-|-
TGTGCCAGCAGTGAGGCCGGTGAGACGGAAAAACTGTTTTTT
CASSEAGETEKLFF
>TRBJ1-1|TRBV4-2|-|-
TGTGCCAGCACCGTGGGAGGGGTCCGGAACACTGAAGCTTTCTTT
CASTVGGVRNTEAFF
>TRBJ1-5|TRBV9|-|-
TGTGCCAGCCCCTCAGGAGGACAGCCCCAGCATTTT
CASPSGGQPQHF
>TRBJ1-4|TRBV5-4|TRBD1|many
TGTGCCAGCAGCTTGGACAGGGGAATTGAAAAACTGTTTTTT
CASSLDRGIEKLFF
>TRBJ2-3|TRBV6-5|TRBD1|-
TGTGCCAGCAGTTACTCGACAGGGGGAGTGGATACGCAGTATTTT
CASSYSTGGVDTQYF
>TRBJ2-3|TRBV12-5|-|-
TGTGCTAGTGGTCACGGGACGTCCCTAGATACGCAGTATTTT
CASGHGTSLDTQYF
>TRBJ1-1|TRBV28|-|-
TGTGCCAGCAGTTTATACCTTGGGGGACAAAGTGAAGCTTTCTTT
CASSLYLGGQSEAFF
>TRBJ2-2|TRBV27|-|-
TGTGCCAGCAGTTTCATCAACACCGGGGAGCTGTTTTTT
CASSFINTGELFF
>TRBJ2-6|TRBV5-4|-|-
TGTGCCAGCAGCTTGGTGGGCTCTGGGGCCAACGTCCTGACTTTC
CASSLVGSGANVLTF
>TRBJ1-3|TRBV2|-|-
TGTGCCTGCGCTCCCGACAGTTTCTCTGGAAACACCATATATTTT
CACAPDSFSGNTIYF
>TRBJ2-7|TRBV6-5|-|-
TGTGCCAGCAGTCCCTTGCCAGGAGCCTACGAGCAGTACTTC
CASSPLPGAYEQYF
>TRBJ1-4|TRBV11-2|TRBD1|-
TGTGCCAGCAGCGAAACGGTGGACAGGTTGAATGAAAAACTGTTTTTT
CASSETVDRLNEKLFF
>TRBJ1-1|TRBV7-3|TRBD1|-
TGTGCCAGCAGCTTCGGACAGGGGGATAGGGCTTTCTTT
CASSFGQGDRAFF
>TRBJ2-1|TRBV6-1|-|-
TGTGCCAGCAGGGCGGGACCGGACCCTTACAATGAGCAGTTCTTC
CASRAGPDPYNEQFF
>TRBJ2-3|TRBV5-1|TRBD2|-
TGCGCCGGTAGTAGCGGGACTAGCACAGATACGCAGTATTTT
CAGSSGTSTDTQYF
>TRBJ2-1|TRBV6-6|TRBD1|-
TGTGCCAGCAGATTAGGACAGGGATTTGAGCAGTTCTTC
CASRLGQGFEQFF
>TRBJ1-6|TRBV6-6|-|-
TGTGCCAGTGGTTCCCAGGGGCAGAATTCACCCCTCCACTTT
CASGSQGQNSPLHF
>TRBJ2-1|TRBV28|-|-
TGTGCCAGCAGTCCGTTCCCCCGGGCGGCGGGGAAGTCAAGGGAGCAGTTCTTC
CASSPFPRAAGKSREQFF
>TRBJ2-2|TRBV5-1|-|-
TGCGCCAGCAGTCCCGGGACACCGAACACCGGGGAGCTGTTTTTT
CASSPGTPNTGELFF
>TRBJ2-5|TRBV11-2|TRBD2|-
TGTGCCAGCAGCTTAAACTCGGCGGGAGAAGAGACCCAGTACTTC
CASSLNSAGEETQYF
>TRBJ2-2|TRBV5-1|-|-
TGCGCCAGCAGCCCCTGGCAGGGACGGACCGGGGAGCTGTTTTTT
CASSPWQGRTGELFF